Below, one TCR beta chain is given with its context. The data are from a study of shared clonotypes between healthy human individuals. Per the authors' pipeline: ImmunoSEQ sequences covered only the junction and lacked quality scores; filtering therefore differed. Clones were sequenced by immunoSEQ multiplex PCR, and TCRdb holds only the in-frame ones, with some missing. Clonal size and the V and J genes are those of that table, whereas D and trimming came from the DNA. The sample lists about 800,000 clones, 95% to 97% seen once, with less than 0.25% in the top ten. CD45RO-negative cells were positively selected for CCR7, leaving out terminally differentiated effector memory CD45RA+ cells. Germline CDR1 is SGHVS and CDR2 is FQNEAQ. The CDR3 contains 15 residues. Trimming cost V 5 bases and J 8 bases, with 18 bases left between them.

This chain links TRBV7-8 with TRBJ1-4, with D possibly matching TRBD1 (6 bases). Sequenced input: naive CD8+ T cells sorted from blood. This clonotype was obtained from a young man in good health. CDR3 DNA: TGTGCCAGCAGCGAAAATGCAGGGGTGGGCGAAAAACTGTTTTTT. Translating gives CASSENAGVGEKLFF. Together with reference TRBV7-8 and TRBJ1-4, the CDR3 gives the full variable domain: GAGVSQSPRYKVAKRGQDVALRCDPISGHVSLFWYQQALGQGPEFLTYFQNEAQLDKSGLPSDRFFAERPEGSVSTLKIQRTQQEDSAVYLCASSENAGVGEKLFFGSGTQLSVL.